This TCR beta chain appears in the sequencing data of a study of cytomegalovirus exposure and HLA in healthy donors. At the level of the study: The Caucasian-associated ancestry cluster contained about 80% of the roughly 370 genotyped donors.

The germline V gene has CDR1 ENHRY and CDR2 SYGVKD. This CDR3 has 14 amino acids. This clone has just one count. The target antigen is unknown. An end of the junction does not agree with germline; a read error may underlie this. This PCR relied on a set of 60 Vbeta primers and 13 Jbeta primers. This table comes from immunoSEQ multiplex PCR, and its TCRdb copy is limited to in-frame clones, with some not included. The data contain about 67,000 clones, around 89% of them seen just once; the ten biggest clones take up 9.5% to 13%. Notes on the study in general: Several of the most significant clusters appeared linked to common viral pathogens, based on a later analysis. Most CMV-associated TCR beta chains appeared HLA-restricted in a later analysis.

J is TRBJ2-7 and V is TRBV10-3, with D unclear. The receptor was derived from a woman aged 25 to 39 in good health and CMV-seropositive. Sequencing used PBMCs. CDR3 sequence: CVISESPQAREQYF. CDR3 DNA sequence: TGTGTCATCAGTGAGTCGCCCCAGGCCCGTGAGCAGTACTTC.